Here is one T cell receptor beta chain with its context. Its antigen is currently unknown. This specimen comes from a study of graft-versus-host responses after intestinal transplantation. About the study: The recipients all started with anti-thymocyte globulin induction and then took tacrolimus and steroids for around three years.

Trimming stripped 4 bases from V and 1 base from J, with 9 bases between. Germline-derived CDR1 and CDR2 are SNHLY and FYNNEI. The CDR3 covers 14 residues. Profiling relied on immunoSEQ multiplex PCR, and the TCRdb table lists in-frame clones only, not all of them. The data hold some 40,000 clones, with over 75% observed a single time. The study's findings and limits: Peak levels of circulating GvH clones tracked with early post-transplant HvG declines. Recipient bone marrow held GvH clones, some seen earlier in ileum or blood.

V is TRBV2 and J is TRBJ2-3; no definite D call. The sequencing used PBMCs, collected 524 days after transplant. This clonotype originated in a human patient who received an intestinal transplant, so some T cells may come from the graft donor. CDR3 sequence reads: CASSAGRGTDTQYF. CDR3 nucleotide sequence: TGTGCCAGCAGTGCTGGGCGAGGCACAGATACGCAGTATTTT.